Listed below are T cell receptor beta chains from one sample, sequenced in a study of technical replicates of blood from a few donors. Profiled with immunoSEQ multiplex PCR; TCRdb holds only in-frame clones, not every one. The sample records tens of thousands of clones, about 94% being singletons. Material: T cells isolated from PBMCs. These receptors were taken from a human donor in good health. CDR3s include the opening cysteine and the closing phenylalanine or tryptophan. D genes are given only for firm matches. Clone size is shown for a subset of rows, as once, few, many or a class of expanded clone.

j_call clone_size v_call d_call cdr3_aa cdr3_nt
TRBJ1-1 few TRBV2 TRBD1 CASSDRGTAFF TGTGCCAGCAGCGACAGGGGTACAGCTTTCTTT
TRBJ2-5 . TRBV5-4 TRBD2 CASSLIAGGPEETQYF TGTGCCAGCAGCTTGATAGCGGGAGGGCCCGAAGAGACCCAGTACTTC
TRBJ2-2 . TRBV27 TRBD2 CASSFTSGAGSGELFF TGTGCCAGCAGTTTCACTAGCGGGGCGGGATCCGGGGAGCTGTTTTTT
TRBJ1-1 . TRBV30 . CAWTLGGVRTEAFF TGTGCCTGGACCTTAGGGGGGGTAAGAACTGAAGCTTTCTTT
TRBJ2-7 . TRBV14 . CASSQDEAREQYF TGTGCCAGCAGCCAAGATGAGGCGCGAGAGCAGTACTTC
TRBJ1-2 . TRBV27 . CASSLSRQLAHYGYTF TGTGCCAGCAGTTTATCGCGGCAGCTCGCCCACTATGGCTACACCTTC
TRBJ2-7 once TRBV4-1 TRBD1 CASSPREGGYDEQYF TGCGCCAGCAGTCCACGGGAAGGGGGCTACGACGAGCAGTACTTC
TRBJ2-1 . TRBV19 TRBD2 CASSIAGRDRNEQFF TGTGCCAGTAGTATAGCCGGGAGGGACCGGAATGAGCAGTTCTTC
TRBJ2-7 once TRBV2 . CASSGVDRRYEQYF TGTGCCAGCAGTGGAGTTGACAGGAGGTACGAGCAGTACTTC
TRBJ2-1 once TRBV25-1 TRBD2 CASSDIILAGDKQFF TGTGCCAGCAGTGACATTATACTAGCGGGAGACAAGCAGTTCTTC
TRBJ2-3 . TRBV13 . CASSLGPTGEGDTQYF TGTGCCAGCAGCTTAGGACCCACGGGAGAGGGGGATACGCAGTATTTT
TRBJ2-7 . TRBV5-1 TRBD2 CASSLGLADYEQYF TGCGCCAGCAGCTTAGGACTAGCGGATTACGAGCAGTACTTC
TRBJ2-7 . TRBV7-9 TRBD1 CASGTGVKSYEQYF TGTGCCAGCGGAACAGGGGTAAAATCCTACGAGCAGTACTTC
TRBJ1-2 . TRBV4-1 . CASKLDILSGGYTF TGCGCCAGCAAGTTAGATATCCTTTCGGGGGGCTACACCTTC
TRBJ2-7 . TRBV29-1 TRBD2 CSVEALAGRGYEQYF TGCAGCGTTGAGGCACTAGCGGGGAGGGGCTACGAGCAGTACTTC
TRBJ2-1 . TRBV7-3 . CASSFGDSNNEQFF TGTGCCAGCAGCTTCGGAGACAGCAACAATGAGCAGTTCTTC
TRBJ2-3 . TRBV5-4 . CASSSPAAPSTDTQYF TGTGCCAGCAGCTCGCCAGCGGCACCTAGCACAGATACGCAGTATTTT
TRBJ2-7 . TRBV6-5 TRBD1 CASTPRQGRGYEQYF TGTGCCAGCACCCCAAGACAGGGAAGGGGTTACGAGCAGTACTTC
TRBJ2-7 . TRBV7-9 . CASSLAEGSGQYF TGTGCCAGCAGCTTAGCGGAGGGTAGCGGGCAGTACTTC
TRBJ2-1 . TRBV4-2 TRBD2 CASSAGLAGSNEQFF TGTGCCAGCAGCGCGGGACTAGCGGGGTCAAATGAGCAGTTCTTC
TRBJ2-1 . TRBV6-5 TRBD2 CASSYRTSGMDEQFF TGTGCCAGCAGTTACCGGACTAGCGGGATGGATGAGCAGTTCTTC
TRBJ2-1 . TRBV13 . CASSSRGNEQFF TGTGCCAGCAGCTCCCGAGGCAATGAGCAGTTCTTC
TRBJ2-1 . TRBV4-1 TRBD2 CASSQEISPLAGNYNEQFF TGCGCCAGCAGCCAAGAGATATCCCCCCTAGCGGGCAACTACAATGAGCAGTTCTTC
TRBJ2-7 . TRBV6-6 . CASSYSADEQYF TGTGCCAGCAGTTACTCAGCGGACGAGCAGTACTTC
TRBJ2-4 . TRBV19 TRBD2 CASSQRLAGAKNIQYF TGTGCCAGTAGTCAAAGACTAGCGGGAGCCAAAAACATTCAGTACTTC
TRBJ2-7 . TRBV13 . CASSIPGLTYEQYF TGTGCCAGCAGCATACCGGGACTGACCTACGAGCAGTACTTC
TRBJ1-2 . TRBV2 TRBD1 CAGQGGAYGYTF TGTGCCGGACAGGGAGGGGCCTATGGCTACACCTTC
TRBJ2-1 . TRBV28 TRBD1 CATGAVTGTNEQFF TGTGCCACCGGGGCCGTGACAGGGACCAATGAGCAGTTCTTC
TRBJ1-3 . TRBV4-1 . CASSQDWQGGRGNTIYF TGCGCCAGCAGCCAAGACTGGCAGGGTGGACGGGGAAACACCATATATTTT